This T cell receptor beta chain was found in a study of cytotoxic CD8 clonotypes in ibrutinib-treated CLL. Study information: Response samples followed a median about 12 months of treatment, range 6 to 36.

A word on this clone: Antigen specificity is unknown.

Investigators sought sequencing depths of between 1 in 200,000 and 1 in 1 million T cells. Sequencing was performed with immunoSEQ multiplex PCR; in TCRdb, only in-frame clones are kept and a portion is missing. Of around 70,000 clones listed, around 82% were seen once; the top ten hold around 7.6%. Germline V gene lookup returns CDR1 MGHRA and CDR2 YSYEKL. The CDR3 totals 15 residues. J lost 8 bases, V lost 3 bases, and 11 bases had no gene match. Findings and limits, study-wide: Patients had baseline clonality above age-matched healthy donors, and this clonality moved with circulating CD8+ T-cell counts. On treatment, the uncommon public clonotypes contracted or remained stable.

The chain joins TRBV4-1 to TRBJ2-7, with TRBD1 matching 9 bases. The sample here was PBMCs, taken at disease progression, from a patient treated with ibrutinib. The sequence derives from a human donor with chronic lymphocytic leukemia. The CDR3 here is CASSQAGTGIIKQYF. DNA of the CDR3: TGCGCCAGCAGCCAGGCCGGGACAGGGATTATCAAGCAGTACTTC.